A single sample is the source of the 19 T cell receptor beta chains below, sequenced in a study of blood T cells in healthy people across ages. A J-beta primer mix and a sample-barcoded 5' primer were used in a second PCR of about 7 to 12 cycles. Each CDR3 protein gets one entry after TCRdb re-called the 5' RACE reads with MiXCR. Among 1.2 million to 1.5 million distinct CDR3 sequences listed, 42% were seen once. Sequencing was carried out using blood. These receptors all stem from a woman aged 18-29 years in good health.

The genes are TRBV21-1 and TRBJ2-6. TRBV21-1 is tagged as a pseudogene. This CDR3 is 21 amino acids long. Here the CDR3 DNA reads TGTGCCAGCAGCAAAGATGCCTTTCGGAGCTCGCTTTACTCTGGGGCCAACGTCCTGACTTTC. As protein: CASSKDAFRSSLYSGANVLTF.

The chain joins TRBV20-1 to TRBJ2-7; perhaps TRBD1 as D (7 bases). The ends were cut back, 6 bases at V and 2 bases at J, with 17 bases in the middle. CDR3 length equals 14 residues. Germline-derived CDR1 and CDR2 are DFQATT and SNEGSKA (reference sequence). The CDR3 reads CSARGASLTYEQYF. CDR3 nucleotide sequence: TGCAGTGCCAGGGGGGCTAGCCTAACCTACGAGCAGTACTTC.

The genes are TRBV29-1 and TRBJ1-4; D remains unclear. This CDR3 is built from 15 residues. V lost 7 bases and J 2 bases, leaving 17 bases between the germline ends. Germline CDR1 reads SQVTM; CDR2 reads ANQGSEA. The CDR3 region is CSGRVGSLTNEKLFF. As DNA, the CDR3 is TGCAGCGGCCGAGTGGGGTCCCTCACTAATGAAAAACTGTTTTTT. Drawing the rest from reference TRBV29-1 and TRBJ1-4, the complete variable domain is SAVISQKPSRDICQRGTSLTIQCQVDSQVTMMFWYRQQPGQSLTLIATANQGSEATYESGFVIDKFPISRPNLTFSTLTVSNMSPEDSSIYLCSGRVGSLTNEKLFFGSGTQLSVL.

The V and J genes are TRBV28 and TRBJ1-5; 7 bases match TRBD1. The CDR3 length is 13 residues. Germline trimming cut 5 bases from V and 8 bases from J; bases unmatched to any gene: 6. Germline assignment: CDR1 MDHEN and CDR2 SYDVKM. The CDR3 protein is CASSLPGGKPQHF. CDR3 coding DNA: TGTGCCAGCAGTCTACCAGGGGGTAAGCCCCAGCATTTT.

The chain recombines TRBV6-5 with TRBJ2-3, with 7 bases fitting TRBD2. Germline assignment: CDR1 MNHEY and CDR2 SVGAGI. J was trimmed by 11 bases and V by 8 bases; bases with no gene match: 13. The CDR3 runs to 13 residues. DNA of the CDR3: TGTGCCAGCGCCTCACCCGGGACTACCCTGCAGTATTTT. Translated, it gives CASASPGTTLQYF.

The genes are TRBV20-1 and TRBJ2-2; maybe TRBD2 (6 bases). Between the trimmed V and J ends, which lost 3 bases and 7 bases, there was a span of 15 bases. The CDR3 is 14 residues long. Germline loops: CDR1 DFQATT, CDR2 SNEGSKA (reference sequence). The CDR3: CSARTGVIGGELFF. The CDR3 bases are TGCAGTGCTAGGACGGGAGTGATCGGCGGGGAGCTGTTTTTT.

CDR3 amino acids: CASSPGGYNQPQHF. The CDR3 DNA sequence: TGTGCCAGCAGTCCTGGGGGCTACAATCAGCCCCAGCATTTT. The J gene is TRBJ1-5, the V gene TRBV12-3 or TRBV12-4, with TRBD1 as a possible D gene (6 bases). This CDR3 comprises 14 residues. V lost 5 bases and J lost 3, with 11 bases in between.

The rearrangement links TRBV20-1 to TRBJ2-5; no clear D. V was pared by 4 bases and J by 0 bases, with 9 bases between. The CDR3 extends over 13 amino acids. Germline-derived CDR1 and CDR2 are DFQATT and SNEGSKA (reference sequence). In DNA form, the CDR3 reads TGCAGTGCTACTAAGGGCTACCAAGAGACCCAGTACTTC. It translates to CSATKGYQETQYF.

This clonotype was found a few times. The genes are TRBV3-1 and TRBJ1-1; perhaps TRBD1 as D (6 bases). The CDR3 consists of 16 residues. Trimming left V 0 bases short and J 1 base short, with 12 bases between. Germline V gene sequence: CDR1 LGHDT, CDR2 YNNKEL (reference sequence). CDR3 residues: CASSQEGHLGNTEAFF. The CDR3 region has the DNA TGTGCCAGCAGCCAAGAGGGACACCTTGGGAACACTGAAGCTTTCTTT.

V gene TRBV29-1 combines with J gene TRBJ2-1; D is unclear. From germline, CDR1 is SQVTM and CDR2 ANQGSEA. The CDR3 runs 14 residues. V shed 5 bases and J shed 0 bases, with 11 bases lying between them. CDR3 amino acids: CSVSDLGSYNEQFF. The CDR3 DNA reads as TGCAGCGTTTCTGACTTGGGCTCCTACAATGAGCAGTTCTTC.

This clonotype has a single count. V is TRBV5-6 and J is TRBJ1-4, with 9 bases fitting TRBD1. Unmatched junction bases numbered 9, after V lost 5 bases and J lost 7 bases. The CDR3 totals 15 residues. Germline CDR1 is SGHDT and CDR2 is YYEEEE. The CDR3: CASSNTGGAGEKLFF. The CDR3 bases are TGTGCCAGCAGTAACACAGGGGGCGCGGGTGAAAAACTGTTTTTT. The full variable domain, in which reference TRBV5-6 and TRBJ1-4 provide the parts outside the CDR3, is DAGVTQSPTHLIKTRGQQVTLRCSPKSGHDTVSWYQQALGQGPQFIFQYYEEEERQRGNFPDRFSGHQFPNYSSELNVNALLLGDSALYLCASSNTGGAGEKLFFGSGTQLSVL.

V is TRBV6-5 and J is TRBJ1-4; D is perhaps TRBD1 (5 bases). CDR3 length: 15 amino acids. The V end was cut by 6 bases, the J end by 3 bases, with 14 bases between. Germline V gives CDR1 MNHEY, CDR2 SVGAGI. The CDR3 reads CASSPPGASNEKLFF. The CDR3 coding sequence is TGTGCCAGCAGCCCCCCCGGGGCGTCTAATGAAAAACTGTTTTTT.

This clonotype was observed a handful of times. The V and J genes are TRBV7-8 and TRBJ2-3, with 10 bases matching TRBD2. This CDR3 has 17 residues. CDR1 SGHVS and CDR2 FQNEAQ come from the germline V gene. The trim removed 2 bases at V and 4 bases at J, leaving 9 bases unmatched. The CDR3 loop reads CASSLSRAGGPPDTQYF. As DNA, the CDR3 is TGTGCCAGCAGCTTATCTAGAGCGGGAGGGCCCCCAGATACGCAGTATTTT.

This clonotype was detected many times. This chain joins TRBV7-9 and TRBJ1-2; perhaps TRBD1 as D (6 bases). V gave up 4 bases and J gave up 4 bases, with 10 bases separating them. This CDR3 comprises 13 residues. CDR1 is SEHNR, CDR2 FQNEAQ, per germline (reference sequence). The CDR3 bases are TGTGCCAGCAGCTCCGACAGGCCCTATGGCTACACCTTC. Translated, it gives CASSSDRPYGYTF.

This clonotype was seen once. The chain recombines TRBV28 with TRBJ1-2; the match to TRBD1 covers 7 bases. Germline CDR1 is MDHEN and CDR2 is SYDVKM. The CDR3 runs 15 residues. V shed 8 bases and J 8 bases; nucleotides not matched to a gene: 17. The CDR3 bases are TGTGCCAGCTTCTGGACAGGCCCAGGGGACCGGGGCTACACCTTC. Translated, it gives CASFWTGPGDRGYTF.

This clonotype has just one count. This chain links TRBV30 with TRBJ2-2; D not resolved. The CDR3 is 13 residues long. V lost 4 bases and J lost 7, with 13 bases in between. The V gene's germline CDR1 is GTSNPN and CDR2 SVGIG (reference sequence). The CDR3, as DNA: TGTGCCTGGACTGGCGTTGGCGGCGGGGAGCTGTTTTTT. Translation: CAWTGVGGGELFF.

The chain links TRBV2 to TRBJ1-2; D possibly corresponds to TRBD1 (6 bases). This CDR3 is 12 amino acids long. V was shortened by 11 bases and J by 3 bases, with 13 bases between the two germline ends. CDR1 is SNHLY, CDR2 FYNNEI, per germline. The CDR3 protein is CAGARGDYGYTF. CDR3 sequence (DNA): TGTGCCGGGGCCAGGGGTGACTATGGCTACACCTTC. The variable domain in full, with the rest retrieved from reference TRBV2 and TRBJ1-2, is EPEVTQTPSHQVTQMGQEVILRCVPISNHLYFYWYRQILGQKVEFLVSFYNNEISEKSEIFDDQFSVERPDGSNFTLKIRSTKLEDSAMYFCAGARGDYGYTFGSGTRLTVV.

The DNA of the CDR3 is TGTGCCAGCAGCCCCGAGGGATTTCCGAACAATGAGCAGTTCTTC. As protein: CASSPEGFPNNEQFF. The rearrangement links TRBV9 to TRBJ2-1; perhaps TRBD2 as D (5 bases). The CDR3 extends over 15 amino acids. The germline gives CDR1 SGDLS, CDR2 YYNGEE. The V end was cut by 4 bases, the J end by 5 bases, with 16 bases between.

Worth noting for this clonotype: An end of the junction differs from the germline gene, which may be a read error. The chain has TRBV5-6 and TRBJ2-3; no clear D gene. The CDR3 extends over 15 amino acids. CDR1 is SGHDT, CDR2 YYEEEE, per germline. The CDR3 region is CASSLVGPSTDTQYF. DNA of the CDR3: TGCGCCAGCAGCTTGGTAGGACCTAGCACAGATACGCAGTATTTT.